Listed here is a single TCR beta chain. The sample originates from a study of T cell clones after liver transplantation. The length of the CDR3 is 13 residues. Germline V gene data show CDR1 as SGHTA and CDR2 as FQGNSA. With 6 bases removed from V and 6 bases from J, the gap between germline ends came to 15 bases. Measured with immunoSEQ multiplex PCR; TCRdb has only the in-frame clones, and not every one. Among more than 95,000 clones listed, over 75% were seen once. This rearrangement joins TRBV7-2 to TRBJ2-7; D is unclear. Material: CD4+ T cells from blood, obtained 12 months after liver transplant. The receptor was isolated from a human patient who received a liver transplant. Some of the T cells might come from the graft donor. Here the CDR3 reads CASSIDTGSEQYF. The CDR3 coding sequence is TGTGCCAGCAGTATCGACACGGGCTCCGAGCAGTACTTC.